This record concerns one TCR beta chain sequence. Original processing methods: Amplification of reference gene primers provided the estimated nucleated cell counts. The method was immunoSEQ multiplex PCR; TCRdb's version includes in-frame clones alone and lacks a portion of them. Clone size and the V and J calls come from that table; the DNA yielded D and trimming. The data hold around 220,000 clones, with around 82% observed a single time. These data originate in a study of blood T cell repertoires in COVID-19. Per the germline V gene, CDR1 is SGHNT and CDR2 is YYREEE (reference sequence). The CDR3 consists of 15 residues. The ends lost 5 bases at V and 3 bases at J; junction bases unmatched: 4.

This TCR was recovered from a woman aged 80 or over with active or convalescent COVID-19. J is TRBJ2-2 and V is TRBV5-4; the match to TRBD1 covers 10 bases. Sequencing was performed on peripheral blood. The CDR3 bases are TGTGCCAGCAGGGTGACAGGGGGCGACACCGGGGAGCTGTTTTTT. This translates into CASRVTGGDTGELFF.